This TCR beta chain was recorded in a study of sequential checkpoint blockade in melanoma. CDR3 length equals 13 residues. Germline V lookup: CDR1 SGHNT, CDR2 YYREEE (reference sequence). The V and J ends lost 7 bases and 1 base respectively, with 11 bases between them. Method: immunoSEQ multiplex PCR; TCRdb's copy keeps in-frame clones and lacks some. The sample shows 15,000 to 20,000 clones, more than 75% of them seen only once. Indicated treatment: randomized to nivolumab then ipilimumab (arm A) or the reverse (arm B). Sorted cells were live CD3+CD8+, lacking CD19 and CD56, from PBMCs. The chain carries TRBV5-4 and TRBJ1-1; D not certain. The sequencing here drew on CD8+ T cells sorted from blood (inferred from file names), taken from a patient given nivolumab and ipilimumab in sequence. The TCR originated in a human donor with melanoma. CDR3: CASGAGENTEAFF. In DNA form, the CDR3 reads TGTGCCAGCGGAGCCGGGGAGAACACTGAAGCTTTCTTT.